This TCR beta chain was sequenced in a study of metastatic and nonmetastatic thyroid tumors. A remark on this clone: Since no conserved phenylalanine or tryptophan closes the CDR3, a read error is the likely cause.

TCRdb called clones again from the PCR reads with MiXCR. The data show about 30,000 clones, with 25% seen just once and approximately 8.5% held by the top ten. V was clipped by 6 bases and J by 7 bases, with 19 bases between them. Germline CDR1 MNHEY, CDR2 SMNVEV (reference sequence). This CDR3 is built from 14 residues. The entire patient cohort was treatment-naive prior to thyroid surgery. This sequence joins TRBV27 and TRBJ2-7; D is ambiguous. The specimen was blood. The clonotype comes from a female donor with papillary thyroid cancer or a benign thyroid nodule (not recorded which). Some clones in this sample may be carry-over from other donors' samples. CDR3 DNA: TGTGCCAGCAGACTAAAGGCAGATTCGTGGGAGCAGTACCTC. Its protein product is CASRLKADSWEQYL.